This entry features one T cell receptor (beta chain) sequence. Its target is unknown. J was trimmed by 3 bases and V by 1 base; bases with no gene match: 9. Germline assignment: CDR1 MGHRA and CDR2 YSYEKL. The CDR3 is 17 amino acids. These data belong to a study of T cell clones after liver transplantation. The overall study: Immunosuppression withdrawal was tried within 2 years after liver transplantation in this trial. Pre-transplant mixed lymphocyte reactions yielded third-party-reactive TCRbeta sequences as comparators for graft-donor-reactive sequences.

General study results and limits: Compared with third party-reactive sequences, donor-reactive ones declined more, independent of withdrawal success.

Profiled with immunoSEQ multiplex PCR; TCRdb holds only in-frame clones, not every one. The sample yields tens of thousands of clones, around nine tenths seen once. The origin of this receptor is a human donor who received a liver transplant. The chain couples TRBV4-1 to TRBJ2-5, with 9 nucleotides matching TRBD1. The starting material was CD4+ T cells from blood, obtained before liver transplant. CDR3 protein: CASSQGVGTGLEETQYF. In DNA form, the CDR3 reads TGCGCCAGCAGCCAAGGGGTAGGGACAGGGTTGGAAGAGACCCAGTACTTC.